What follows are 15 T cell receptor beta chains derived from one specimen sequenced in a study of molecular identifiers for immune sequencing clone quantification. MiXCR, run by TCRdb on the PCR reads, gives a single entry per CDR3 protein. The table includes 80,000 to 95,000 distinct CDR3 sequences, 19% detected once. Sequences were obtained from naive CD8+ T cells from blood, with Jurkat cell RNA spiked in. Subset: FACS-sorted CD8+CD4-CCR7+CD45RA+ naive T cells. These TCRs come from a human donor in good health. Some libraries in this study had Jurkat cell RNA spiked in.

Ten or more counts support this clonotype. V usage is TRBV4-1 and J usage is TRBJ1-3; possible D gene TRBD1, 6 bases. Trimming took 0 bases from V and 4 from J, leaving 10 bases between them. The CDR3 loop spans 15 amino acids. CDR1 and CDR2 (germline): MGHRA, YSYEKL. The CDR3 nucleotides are TGCGCCAGCAGCCAAGACCCGGACAGAGGAAACACCATATATTTT. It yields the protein CASSQDPDRGNTIYF.

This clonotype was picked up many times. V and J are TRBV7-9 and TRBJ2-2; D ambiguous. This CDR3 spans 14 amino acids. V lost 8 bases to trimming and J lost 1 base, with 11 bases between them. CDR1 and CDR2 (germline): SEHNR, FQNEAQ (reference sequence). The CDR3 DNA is TGTGCCAGCCCGCTAGACCTGAACACCGGGGAGCTGTTTTTT. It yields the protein CASPLDLNTGELFF.

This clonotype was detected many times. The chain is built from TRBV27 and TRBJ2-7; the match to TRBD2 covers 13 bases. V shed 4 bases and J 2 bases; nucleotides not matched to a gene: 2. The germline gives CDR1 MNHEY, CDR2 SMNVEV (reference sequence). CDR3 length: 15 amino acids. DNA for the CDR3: TGTGCCAGCAGTTGGACTAGCGGGGGTACCTACGAGCAGTACTTC. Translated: CASSWTSGGTYEQYF.

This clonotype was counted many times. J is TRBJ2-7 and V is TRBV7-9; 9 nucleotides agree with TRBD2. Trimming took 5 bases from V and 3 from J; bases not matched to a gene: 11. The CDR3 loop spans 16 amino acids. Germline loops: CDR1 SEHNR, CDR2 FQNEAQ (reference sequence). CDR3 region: CASSDAGGRAGYEQYF. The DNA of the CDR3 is TGTGCCAGCAGCGATGCTGGCGGGAGGGCCGGCTACGAGCAGTACTTC.

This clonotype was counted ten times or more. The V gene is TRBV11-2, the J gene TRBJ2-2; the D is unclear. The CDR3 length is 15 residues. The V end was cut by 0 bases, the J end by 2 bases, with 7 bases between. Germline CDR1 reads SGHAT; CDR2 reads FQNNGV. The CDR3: CASSLEMVNTGELFF. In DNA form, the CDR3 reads TGTGCCAGCAGCTTAGAGATGGTTAACACCGGGGAGCTGTTTTTT.

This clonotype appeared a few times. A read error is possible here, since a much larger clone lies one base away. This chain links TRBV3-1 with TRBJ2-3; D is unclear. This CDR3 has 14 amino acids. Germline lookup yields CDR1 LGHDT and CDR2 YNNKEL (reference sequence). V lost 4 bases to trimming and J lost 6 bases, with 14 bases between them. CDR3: CASSRLALVDTQYF. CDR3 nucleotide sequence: TGTGCCAGCAGCCGCCTCGCCTTAGTGGATACGCAGTATTTT.

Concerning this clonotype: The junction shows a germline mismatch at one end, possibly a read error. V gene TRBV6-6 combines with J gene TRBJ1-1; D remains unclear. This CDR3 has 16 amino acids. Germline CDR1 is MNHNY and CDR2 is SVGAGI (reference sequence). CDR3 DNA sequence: TGTGCCGGCAACTATAATTGGGATTTCATGAACACTGGAGCTTTCTTT. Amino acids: CAGNYNWDFMNTGAFF.

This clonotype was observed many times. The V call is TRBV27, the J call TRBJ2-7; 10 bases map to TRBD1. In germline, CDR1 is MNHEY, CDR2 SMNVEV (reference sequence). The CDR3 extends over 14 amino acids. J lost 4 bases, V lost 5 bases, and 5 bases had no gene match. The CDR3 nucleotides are TGTGCCAGCAGTCCGGGGACAGGGGAGTACGAGCAGTACTTC. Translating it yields CASSPGTGEYEQYF.

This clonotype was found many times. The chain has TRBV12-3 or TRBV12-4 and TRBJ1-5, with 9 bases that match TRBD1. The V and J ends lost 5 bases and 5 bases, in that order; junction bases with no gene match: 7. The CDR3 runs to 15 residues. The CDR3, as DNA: TGTGCCAGCAGTCCCCGGGACAGGGTCGATCAGCCCCAGCATTTT. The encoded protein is CASSPRDRVDQPQHF.

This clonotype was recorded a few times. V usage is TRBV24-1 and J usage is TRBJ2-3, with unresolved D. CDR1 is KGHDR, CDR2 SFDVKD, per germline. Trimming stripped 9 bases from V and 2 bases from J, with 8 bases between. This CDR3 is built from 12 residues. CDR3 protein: CATGRTTDTQYF. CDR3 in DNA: TGTGCCACCGGCAGAACCACAGATACGCAGTATTTT.

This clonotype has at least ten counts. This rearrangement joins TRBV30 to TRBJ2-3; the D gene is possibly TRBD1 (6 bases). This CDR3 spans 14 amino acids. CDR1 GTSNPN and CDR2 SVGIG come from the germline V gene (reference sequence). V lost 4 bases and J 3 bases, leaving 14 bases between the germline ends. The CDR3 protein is CAWTPGGGTDTQYF. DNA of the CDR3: TGTGCCTGGACACCTGGGGGCGGAACAGATACGCAGTATTTT.

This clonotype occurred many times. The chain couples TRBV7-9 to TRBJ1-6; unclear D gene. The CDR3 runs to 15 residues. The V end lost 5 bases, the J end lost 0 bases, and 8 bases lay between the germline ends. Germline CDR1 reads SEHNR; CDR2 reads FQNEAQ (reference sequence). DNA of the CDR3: TGTGCCAGCAGCCCCCCGAGCTCCTATAATTCACCCCTCCACTTT. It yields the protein CASSPPSSYNSPLHF.

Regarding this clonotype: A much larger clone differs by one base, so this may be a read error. The CDR3 spells CASTLLDRSDVDF. The CDR3 nucleotides read TGTGCCAGCACCTTACTTGACCGTTCTGACGTGGACTTC. This rearrangement joins TRBV28 to TRBJ2-7; no firm D call. This CDR3 has 13 residues. CDR1 and CDR2 from the germline V gene are MDHEN and SYDVKM. The full variable domain, its missing parts supplied by reference TRBV28 and TRBJ2-7, is DVKVTQSSRYLVKRTGEKVFLECVQDMDHENMFWYRQDPGLGLRLIYFSYDVKMKEKGDIPEGYSVSREKKERFSLILESASTNQTSMYLCASTLLDRSDVDFGPGTRLTVT.

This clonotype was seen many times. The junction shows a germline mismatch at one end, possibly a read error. CDR3 protein: CASSEYLTRNPLDF. In nucleotides, the CDR3 is TGTGCCAGCAGTGAATATTTAACGAGGAATCCCTTGGACTTC. This rearrangement joins TRBV2 to TRBJ2-4; D not resolved. Looked up from germline, CDR1 is SNHLY and CDR2 is FYNNEI. This CDR3 contains 14 residues. Variable domain in full (rest from reference TRBV2 and TRBJ2-4): EPEVTQTPSHQVTQMGQEVILRCVPISNHLYFYWYRQILGQKVEFLVSFYNNEISEKSEIFDDQFSVERPDGSNFTLKIRSTKLEDSAMYFCASSEYLTRNPLDFGAGTRLSVL.

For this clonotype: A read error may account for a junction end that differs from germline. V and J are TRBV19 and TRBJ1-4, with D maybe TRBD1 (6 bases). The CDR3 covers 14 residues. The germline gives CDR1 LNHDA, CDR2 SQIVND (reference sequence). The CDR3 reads CASKTGTPNEKLLF. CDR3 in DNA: TGTGCCAGTAAAACCGGGACACCCAACGAAAAACTGCTTTTT.